The subject of this entry is one T cell receptor (beta chain). Its antigen is not known. This sample was taken from a study of T cell responses to AZD1222 COVID-19 vaccine. Second doses that came at about 4 or about 12 weeks were put together. Study results and caveats: The repertoires were collected only after the peak T cell response. At 160-218 and 743-854, vaccine-associated CD4 TCRs were dominant, and they spanned spike.

The CDR3 is 10 residues long. CDR1 is DFQATT, CDR2 SNEGSKA, per germline (reference sequence). V was shortened by 4 bases and J by 13 bases, with 11 bases between the two germline ends. Only in-frame clones appear in the TCRdb table, and some are missing; sequencing was by immunoSEQ multiplex PCR. Found here are some 150,000 clones, approximately 90% of them singletons; the top ten hold about 3.2%. This material consisted of peripheral blood, taken 28 days after the second AZD1222 dose. The chain combines TRBV20-1 with TRBJ2-1; D gene unclear. This TCR derives from an adult who received the AZD1222 COVID-19 vaccine. The CDR3 DNA reads TGCAGTGCTATAAGGACCCTTCAGTTCTTC. Protein product: CSAIRTLQFF.